This T cell receptor beta chain stems from a study of T cell changes during pregnancy in multiple sclerosis. TCRdb's copy holds only in-frame clones and misses some; the assay was immunoSEQ multiplex PCR. The sample has about 48,000 clones, roughly 85% seen once. There are 14 residues in the CDR3. The J segment lost 2 bases and the V segment lost 7 bases, leaving 2 bases of the junction unmatched. CDR1 is MGHDK and CDR2 is SYGVNS in the germline V gene. The sample in question was CD4+ T cells from peripheral blood mononuclear cells, obtained in the second trimester of pregnancy. The V call is TRBV25-1, the J call TRBJ1-5; 10 positions match TRBD1. The clonotype originates from a female donor with multiple sclerosis, enrolled in a pregnancy study. CDR3 bases: TGTGCCAGCATGGGGACAGGGGGCAATCAGCCCCAGCATTTT. This codes for CASMGTGGNQPQHF. Looking up the rest from reference TRBV25-1 and TRBJ1-5 gives the full variable domain: EADIYQTPRYLVIGTGKKITLECSQTMGHDKMYWYQQDPGMELHLIHYSYGVNSTEKGDLSSESTVSRIRTEHFPLTLESARPSHTSQYLCASMGTGGNQPQHFGDGTRLSIL.